The source of this TCR beta chain is a study of blood T cell repertoires in COVID-19. Overall study context: COVID-19 samples, acute and convalescent, were from the United States, Italy and Spain. From T cells, B-cell-depleted T cells, or PBMCs came the material, which was cDNA or gDNA.

In the source study's methods: Amplified reference gene primers provided the basis for estimating nucleated cell counts. The assay was immunoSEQ multiplex PCR, and TCRdb's table has in-frame clones only and misses some. For V, J and clone size, that table is used; D and trimming come from the DNA. The data hold about 83,000 clones, with about four fifths observed a single time. There are 13 residues in the CDR3. V lost 4 bases, J lost 4 bases, and 10 bases lay in between. The origin of this receptor is a woman over 75 with acute or convalescent COVID-19. Material for sequencing was peripheral blood. The chain links TRBV12-3 or TRBV12-4 to TRBJ2-5; tentative D call: TRBD2 (5 bases). The DNA of the CDR3 is TGTGCCAGCAGTTACGGGGAAGGAGAGACCCAGTACTTC. This sequence encodes CASSYGEGETQYF.